These T cell receptor beta chains were read from a single sample in a study of CD8 T cells in ankylosing spondylitis. In TCRdb, the 5' RACE reads were re-called with MiXCR into one record per CDR3 protein. The repertoire has a few hundred thousand distinct CDR3 sequences, 20% of them found once; the top ten carry 10% to 15%. The sequenced sample consisted of blood, either unsorted or a sorted T cell fraction (not recorded which). All receptors come from a male donor with ankylosing spondylitis or in good health (not recorded which). Each CDR3 is given with its conserved first and last residue. Each record gives: V gene, J gene, D gene, clone size, CDR3 DNA, CDR3 protein. A D gene is named only where the DNA matches it firmly. Clone size appears in some rows only: once, few, many, or a class for an expanded clone.

V gene: TRBV13
J gene: TRBJ2-1
D gene: NA
clone size: NA
CDR3 DNA: TGTGCCAGCAGCTTACCTGGACCTTCCTACAATGAGCAGTTCTTC
CDR3 protein: CASSLPGPSYNEQFF

V gene: TRBV9
J gene: TRBJ2-1
D gene: TRBD1
clone size: few
CDR3 DNA: TGTGCCAGCAGCGTAGAGGGGGCACCCTACAATGAGCAGTTCTTC
CDR3 protein: CASSVEGAPYNEQFF

V gene: TRBV7-9
J gene: TRBJ2-7
D gene: TRBD1
clone size: NA
CDR3 DNA: TGTGCCAGCAGCGGCCCCGGGACAGGGGATGGCGAGCAGTACTTC
CDR3 protein: CASSGPGTGDGEQYF

V gene: TRBV9
J gene: TRBJ2-3
D gene: NA
clone size: NA
CDR3 DNA: TGTGCCAGCAGCGGGAGGGACAGACCCCGGGGAGATACGCAGTATTTT
CDR3 protein: CASSGRDRPRGDTQYF

V gene: TRBV3-1
J gene: TRBJ2-5
D gene: TRBD1
clone size: NA
CDR3 DNA: TGTGCCAGCAGCCCCAGGACAGGGGGCCCCCAAGAGACCCAGTACTTC
CDR3 protein: CASSPRTGGPQETQYF

V gene: TRBV27
J gene: TRBJ2-3
D gene: NA
clone size: NA
CDR3 DNA: TGTGCCAGCAGTCATGATTGGGTAGATACGCAGTATTTT
CDR3 protein: CASSHDWVDTQYF

V gene: TRBV12-3/TRBV12-4
J gene: TRBJ2-2
D gene: NA
clone size: NA
CDR3 DNA: TGTGCCAGCAGTTTAACGGGGGCTGGGACCGGGGAGCTGTTTTTT
CDR3 protein: CASSLTGAGTGELFF

V gene: TRBV12-3/TRBV12-4
J gene: TRBJ2-3
D gene: TRBD2
clone size: NA
CDR3 DNA: TGTGCCAGCAGTTTAGTGGCGGGGGACACAGATACGCAGTATTTT
CDR3 protein: CASSLVAGDTDTQYF

V gene: TRBV12-3/TRBV12-4
J gene: TRBJ2-1
D gene: NA
clone size: NA
CDR3 DNA: TGTGCCGTGACAGTAGGGGGGGGCGGGAATGAGCAGTTCTTC
CDR3 protein: CAVTVGGGGNEQFF

V gene: TRBV27
J gene: TRBJ2-7
D gene: TRBD2
clone size: few
CDR3 DNA: TGTGCCAGCAGTTTACGACTAGCGGGGGGCCGGGGGAACGAGCAGTACTTC
CDR3 protein: CASSLRLAGGRGNEQYF

V gene: TRBV4-1
J gene: TRBJ2-1
D gene: TRBD2
clone size: NA
CDR3 DNA: TGCGCCAGCAGCCACGGGGGGGGCCCGGCTTACAATGAGCAGTTCTTC
CDR3 protein: CASSHGGGPAYNEQFF

V gene: TRBV7-6
J gene: TRBJ2-1
D gene: NA
clone size: few
CDR3 DNA: TGTGCCAGCACCGACTCCGAACAGGGCGACAATGAGCAGTTCTTC
CDR3 protein: CASTDSEQGDNEQFF

V gene: TRBV14
J gene: TRBJ1-1
D gene: NA
clone size: NA
CDR3 DNA: TGTGCCAGCAACGAGGGCGGTGTATTCACTGAAGCTTTCTTT
CDR3 protein: CASNEGGVFTEAFF

V gene: TRBV7-9
J gene: TRBJ2-7
D gene: NA
clone size: few
CDR3 DNA: TGTGCCAGCAGCCCCGGGCAGGGTATCTCCTACGAGCAGTACTTC
CDR3 protein: CASSPGQGISYEQYF

V gene: TRBV6-5
J gene: TRBJ2-5
D gene: NA
clone size: NA
CDR3 DNA: TGTGCCAGCAGTTACTCCGAAGTATATGGGGTTGGACAAGAGACCCAGTACTTC
CDR3 protein: CASSYSEVYGVGQETQYF

V gene: TRBV10-2
J gene: TRBJ1-4
D gene: NA
clone size: few
CDR3 DNA: TGCGCCAGCACGACCACTAGGGAAAAACTGTTTTTT
CDR3 protein: CASTTTREKLFF

V gene: TRBV6-1
J gene: TRBJ2-2
D gene: NA
clone size: few
CDR3 DNA: TGTGCCAGCACCAAGGAGTTGGCCGGGGAGCTGTTTTTT
CDR3 protein: CASTKELAGELFF

V gene: TRBV29-1
J gene: TRBJ2-5
D gene: TRBD1
clone size: few
CDR3 DNA: TGCAGCGCGTCGGGACAGGGTGAAGAGACCCAGTACTTC
CDR3 protein: CSASGQGEETQYF

V gene: TRBV4-1
J gene: TRBJ2-4
D gene: TRBD1
clone size: once
CDR3 DNA: TGCGCCAGCAGCCGAGACAGGGGTTCGGCGGGCATTCAGTACTTC
CDR3 protein: CASSRDRGSAGIQYF

V gene: TRBV7-8
J gene: TRBJ2-3
D gene: NA
clone size: few
CDR3 DNA: TGTGCCAGCAGCGTCCCGGTGGGCACAGATACGCAGTATTTT
CDR3 protein: CASSVPVGTDTQYF

V gene: TRBV10-3
J gene: TRBJ1-2
D gene: NA
clone size: few
CDR3 DNA: TGTGCCATCAGTACTGGTGACCTAGACTATGGCTACACCTTC
CDR3 protein: CAISTGDLDYGYTF

V gene: TRBV5-5
J gene: TRBJ2-3
D gene: NA
clone size: NA
CDR3 DNA: TGTGCCAGCAGTCGGACAGACCTGGGCGATACGCAGTATTTT
CDR3 protein: CASSRTDLGDTQYF

V gene: TRBV12-3/TRBV12-4
J gene: TRBJ2-7
D gene: NA
clone size: few
CDR3 DNA: TGTGCCAGCAGTTTGGGGGGTATTAGGTACGAGCAGTACTTC
CDR3 protein: CASSLGGIRYEQYF

V gene: TRBV4-1
J gene: TRBJ2-6
D gene: TRBD2
clone size: NA
CDR3 DNA: TGCGCCAGCAGCATGAGCGGGGTTGGGGCCAACGTCCTGACTTTC
CDR3 protein: CASSMSGVGANVLTF

V gene: TRBV29-1
J gene: TRBJ2-3
D gene: NA
clone size: few
CDR3 DNA: TGCAGCGTTGAAGACCCTACGGGTATCGCGGGGGCTAGCACAGATACGCAGTATTTT
CDR3 protein: CSVEDPTGIAGASTDTQYF

V gene: TRBV9
J gene: TRBJ2-7
D gene: NA
clone size: once
CDR3 DNA: TGTGCCAGCAGCGACTCTAAAAACGGGGGCTGGAGCTCCTACGAGCAGTACTTC
CDR3 protein: CASSDSKNGGWSSYEQYF

V gene: TRBV4-1
J gene: TRBJ2-2
D gene: NA
clone size: NA
CDR3 DNA: TGCGCCAGCAGCCCCCGAGAGACCGGGGAGCTGTTTTTT
CDR3 protein: CASSPRETGELFF

V gene: TRBV12-3/TRBV12-4
J gene: TRBJ2-3
D gene: TRBD2
clone size: few
CDR3 DNA: TGTGCCAGCAGTTCCACTCTAGCGGGGGCGGATACGCAGTATTTT
CDR3 protein: CASSSTLAGADTQYF

V gene: TRBV7-8
J gene: TRBJ2-3
D gene: TRBD2
clone size: few
CDR3 DNA: TGTGCCAGCAGCCCCGGGAGGGTTGATACGCAGTATTTT
CDR3 protein: CASSPGRVDTQYF

V gene: TRBV10-2
J gene: TRBJ2-2
D gene: NA
clone size: few
CDR3 DNA: TGCGCCAGCGAGGGACGAAACACCGGGGAGCTGTTTTTT
CDR3 protein: CASEGRNTGELFF